Listed below are T cell receptor beta chains from one sample, sequenced in a study of blood T cell repertoires in COVID-19. The table came from immunoSEQ multiplex PCR; TCRdb's copy has only in-frame clones and leaves some out. The repertoire consists of 150,000 to 200,000 clones, with approximately 90% occurring once and the leading ten covering 5% to 6.5%. The sample comprised peripheral blood. The receptors originated from a man aged 40-49 years with active or convalescent COVID-19. The CDR3 runs from the conserved cysteine through the conserved F or W. Each record gives: J gene, V gene, clone size, D gene, CDR3 DNA, CDR3 protein. A D gene is named only where the DNA matches it firmly. Clone sizes are given selectively: once, few, many, or a class where the clone is expanded.

J gene: TRBJ1-1; V gene: TRBV28; clone size: .; D gene: .; CDR3 DNA: TGTGCCAGCGATAGCCACATGAACACTGAAGCTTTCTTT; CDR3 protein: CASDSHMNTEAFF
J gene: TRBJ2-1; V gene: TRBV28; clone size: .; D gene: .; CDR3 DNA: TGTGCCAGCAGTCCCCCCGGAGCCAGAAACAATGAGCAGTTCTTC; CDR3 protein: CASSPPGARNNEQFF
J gene: TRBJ1-5; V gene: TRBV6-5; clone size: .; D gene: TRBD1; CDR3 DNA: TGTGCCAGCAGGAGGGGGCAGGGCGGCAATCAGCCCCAGCATTTT; CDR3 protein: CASRRGQGGNQPQHF
J gene: TRBJ2-1; V gene: TRBV11-2; clone size: .; D gene: TRBD2; CDR3 DNA: TGTGCCAGCAGCTTAGATAGGACTAGCGGGGCAAATGAGCAGTTCTTC; CDR3 protein: CASSLDRTSGANEQFF
J gene: TRBJ1-1; V gene: TRBV27; clone size: few; D gene: .; CDR3 DNA: TGTGCCAGCAGCTTCCTAGGCACTGAAGCTTTCTTT; CDR3 protein: CASSFLGTEAFF
J gene: TRBJ1-2; V gene: TRBV6-1; clone size: .; D gene: TRBD1; CDR3 DNA: TGTGCCAGCAGTGAAGGGGCCGGGACAGGAGGGTATGGCTACACCTTC; CDR3 protein: CASSEGAGTGGYGYTF
J gene: TRBJ2-5; V gene: TRBV6-2/TRBV6-3; clone size: .; D gene: .; CDR3 DNA: TGTGCCAGCAGCCGAGGGATGGCCCCGGGCGAGACCCAGTACTTC; CDR3 protein: CASSRGMAPGETQYF
J gene: TRBJ1-2; V gene: TRBV24-1; clone size: .; D gene: .; CDR3 DNA: TGTGCCACCAGCGGAGATAGCTATGGCTACACCTTC; CDR3 protein: CATSGDSYGYTF
J gene: TRBJ2-1; V gene: TRBV28; clone size: .; D gene: TRBD2; CDR3 DNA: TGTGCCAGCAGTTTAATAGTAAAGGGAGCGGGAGAGGGTGGAAGGCAGTTCTTC; CDR3 protein: CASSLIVKGAGEGGRQFF
J gene: TRBJ1-6; V gene: TRBV11-3; clone size: .; D gene: .; CDR3 DNA: TGTGCCAGCAGCCCAGTGGGAGTTAATTCACCCCTCCACTTT; CDR3 protein: CASSPVGVNSPLHF
J gene: TRBJ1-2; V gene: TRBV19; clone size: once; D gene: .; CDR3 DNA: TGTGCCAGTAGTTCCACAGATCGTTATGGCTACACCTTC; CDR3 protein: CASSSTDRYGYTF
J gene: TRBJ2-3; V gene: TRBV6-1; clone size: .; D gene: TRBD2; CDR3 DNA: TGTGCCAGCAGTGAATTTGTGACTAGCTCTTCAGATACGCAGTATTTT; CDR3 protein: CASSEFVTSSSDTQYF
J gene: TRBJ1-4; V gene: TRBV28; clone size: once; D gene: TRBD1; CDR3 DNA: TGTGCCAGCAGTTTATATGGGACAGGGCCAACTAATGAAAAACTGTTTTTT; CDR3 protein: CASSLYGTGPTNEKLFF
J gene: TRBJ1-2; V gene: TRBV6-5; clone size: .; D gene: TRBD1; CDR3 DNA: TGTGCCAGCAGCCCGGACAGGGATGTTATCTATGGCTACACCTTC; CDR3 protein: CASSPDRDVIYGYTF
J gene: TRBJ1-2; V gene: TRBV9; clone size: .; D gene: .; CDR3 DNA: TGTGCCAGCAGCGCGGGGGGGCTTAACTATGGCTACACCTTC; CDR3 protein: CASSAGGLNYGYTF
J gene: TRBJ2-3; V gene: TRBV28; clone size: .; D gene: TRBD2; CDR3 DNA: TGTGCCAGCAGTTTATATAGCGGGAGACCAGATACGCAGTATTTT; CDR3 protein: CASSLYSGRPDTQYF
J gene: TRBJ2-6; V gene: TRBV9; clone size: .; D gene: .; CDR3 DNA: TGTGCCAGCAGCGTAGTGGGGGCGATCTCTGGGGCCAACGTCCTGACTTTC; CDR3 protein: CASSVVGAISGANVLTF
J gene: TRBJ1-2; V gene: TRBV19; clone size: .; D gene: .; CDR3 DNA: TGTGCCAGTAGTATAGGCCAGGGTACGGTGTATGGCTACACCTTC; CDR3 protein: CASSIGQGTVYGYTF
J gene: TRBJ2-6; V gene: TRBV29-1; clone size: once; D gene: .; CDR3 DNA: TGCAGCGTCGGCTCGGGGGGCGGGTCTGGGGCCAACGTCCTGACTTTC; CDR3 protein: CSVGSGGGSGANVLTF
J gene: TRBJ1-4; V gene: TRBV28; clone size: .; D gene: .; CDR3 DNA: TGTGCCAGCAGCCCCAGGGCTGAAAAACTGTTTTTT; CDR3 protein: CASSPRAEKLFF
J gene: TRBJ1-6; V gene: TRBV28; clone size: .; D gene: TRBD1; CDR3 DNA: TGTGCCAGCAGCCCTGGACAGGCCTATAATTCACCCCTCCACTTT; CDR3 protein: CASSPGQAYNSPLHF
J gene: TRBJ1-5; V gene: TRBV3-1/TRBV3-2; clone size: .; D gene: .; CDR3 DNA: TGTGCCAGCAGCCAAGAGCATCTCGGGGTTTTCAATCAGCCCCAGCATTTT; CDR3 protein: CASSQEHLGVFNQPQHF
J gene: TRBJ2-7; V gene: TRBV11-2; clone size: .; D gene: TRBD2; CDR3 DNA: TGTGCCAGCAGCTTAGTAGCGGGCTCCTACGAGCAGTACTTC; CDR3 protein: CASSLVAGSYEQYF
J gene: TRBJ1-3; V gene: TRBV9; clone size: once; D gene: .; CDR3 DNA: TGTGCCAGCAGCCCTCTTGGAGCGCCCTCTGGAAACACCATATATTTT; CDR3 protein: CASSPLGAPSGNTIYF
J gene: TRBJ1-5; V gene: TRBV5-6; clone size: .; D gene: .; CDR3 DNA: TGTGCCAGCAGCTTGGGAGTTCAGCCCCAGCATTTT; CDR3 protein: CASSLGVQPQHF
J gene: TRBJ1-4; V gene: TRBV6-5; clone size: .; D gene: .; CDR3 DNA: TGTGCCAGCAGTTACTCTGCAGGGGTGACCGAAAAACTGTTTTTT; CDR3 protein: CASSYSAGVTEKLFF
J gene: TRBJ2-1; V gene: TRBV7-9; clone size: .; D gene: .; CDR3 DNA: TGTGCCAGCAGCTTAGGGGTGGGAGTCGGAGGCCACAATGAGCAGTTCTTC; CDR3 protein: CASSLGVGVGGHNEQFF
J gene: TRBJ2-5; V gene: TRBV28; clone size: .; D gene: TRBD2; CDR3 DNA: TGTGCCAGCAGTCCTTCAGCGGGAGGGCCTAAAGAGACCCAGTACTTC; CDR3 protein: CASSPSAGGPKETQYF
J gene: TRBJ2-7; V gene: TRBV6-4; clone size: .; D gene: .; CDR3 DNA: TGTGCCACCAGCCGAATCTTAGCCCTTCTTAGGTACGAGCAGTACTTC; CDR3 protein: CATSRILALLRYEQYF
J gene: TRBJ2-7; V gene: TRBV29-1; clone size: .; D gene: TRBD1; CDR3 DNA: TGCAGCGTCATGGGACAGGGGCTTTTCCACGAGCAGTACTTC; CDR3 protein: CSVMGQGLFHEQYF
J gene: TRBJ2-5; V gene: TRBV24-1; clone size: .; D gene: TRBD1; CDR3 DNA: TGTGCCACCAGTGACTCGGGACAGGGGGAAGAGACCCAGTACTTC; CDR3 protein: CATSDSGQGEETQYF
J gene: TRBJ1-1; V gene: TRBV6-2/TRBV6-3; clone size: .; D gene: .; CDR3 DNA: TGTGCCAGCAGCCCTTTAGACAGGTATGGTACTGAAGCTTTCTTT; CDR3 protein: CASSPLDRYGTEAFF
J gene: TRBJ2-3; V gene: TRBV7-8; clone size: .; D gene: TRBD2; CDR3 DNA: TGTGCCAGCAGCTTATTCCCCCTAGCGGGGGTCACAGATACGCAGTATTTT; CDR3 protein: CASSLFPLAGVTDTQYF
J gene: TRBJ1-2; V gene: TRBV28; clone size: .; D gene: .; CDR3 DNA: TGTGCCAGCAGTTTACAGGGTTTTGGCTACACCTTC; CDR3 protein: CASSLQGFGYTF
J gene: TRBJ1-1; V gene: TRBV11-3; clone size: .; D gene: .; CDR3 DNA: TGTGCCAGCAGGAAGGAGATGAACACTGAAGCTTTCTTT; CDR3 protein: CASRKEMNTEAFF
J gene: TRBJ2-7; V gene: TRBV5-1; clone size: .; D gene: .; CDR3 DNA: TGCGCCAGCAGCTCGGACCCCTCAGGGGACGAGCAGTACTTC; CDR3 protein: CASSSDPSGDEQYF
J gene: TRBJ2-1; V gene: TRBV14; clone size: few; D gene: TRBD2; CDR3 DNA: TGTGCCAGCAGCCAACTAAGACTAGCGATCTACAATGAGCAGTTCTTC; CDR3 protein: CASSQLRLAIYNEQFF
J gene: TRBJ1-3; V gene: TRBV11-3; clone size: .; D gene: .; CDR3 DNA: TGTGCCAGCAGCTTATTCCCCGCCAGCTCTGGAAACACCATATATTTT; CDR3 protein: CASSLFPASSGNTIYF
J gene: TRBJ1-2; V gene: TRBV27; clone size: .; D gene: .; CDR3 DNA: TGTGCCAGCAGTTTAAGTCGCGGAGCTAACTATGGCTACACCTTC; CDR3 protein: CASSLSRGANYGYTF
J gene: TRBJ2-7; V gene: TRBV3-1/TRBV3-2; clone size: .; D gene: TRBD2; CDR3 DNA: TGTGCCAGCAGCCAAGCTGAGGCGGGAGGAAGGTTGGGTCAGTACGAGCAGTACTTC; CDR3 protein: CASSQAEAGGRLGQYEQYF
J gene: TRBJ1-1; V gene: TRBV28; clone size: .; D gene: .; CDR3 DNA: TGTGCCAGCAGTCGGGTCATTGGCACCCTTGAAGCTTTCTTT; CDR3 protein: CASSRVIGTLEAFF
J gene: TRBJ1-1; V gene: TRBV19; clone size: .; D gene: .; CDR3 DNA: TGTGCGATGACAGTGAACACTGAAGCTTTCTTT; CDR3 protein: CAMTVNTEAFF
J gene: TRBJ2-5; V gene: TRBV6-5; clone size: .; D gene: .; CDR3 DNA: TGTGCCAGCAGTTACACTAGAAGTACTGTTGAGACCCAGTACTTC; CDR3 protein: CASSYTRSTVETQYF
J gene: TRBJ1-4; V gene: TRBV4-1; clone size: .; D gene: TRBD1; CDR3 DNA: TGCGCCAGCAGCCAAAGTGGACAGGGGGTTGAAAAACTGTTTTTT; CDR3 protein: CASSQSGQGVEKLFF